This entry features one T cell receptor (beta chain) sequence. No antigen is known for it. The investigators collected lesional scalp punch biopsies and peripheral blood from alopecia areata patients. RNA, once extracted, was reverse transcribed into cDNA for use as the sequencing template. Repertoires were generated with immunoSEQ multiplex PCR, while TCRdb's copy carries only in-frame clones and drops some. Of some 150,000 clones in the sample, 67% are singletons; the top ten hold about an eighth. This record comes from a study of CD8+ T cells in alopecia areata. Study-wide results and limits: Among the cells sequenced in scalp samples are also the resident alphabeta T cells of normal skin.

This CDR3 has 10 amino acids. Germline CDR1 SNHLY, CDR2 FYNNEI. The chain uses TRBV2 and TRBJ1-2; no clear D gene. The sample was CD8+ T cells sorted from blood, taken at week 0. The sequence was obtained from a human donor with alopecia areata. The CDR3, as DNA: TGTACCCTATCCCGAGGTGGCTACACCTTC. Encoded protein: CTLSRGGYTF.